The clone carrying this T cell receptor beta chain showed up just a few times. Antigen: not known. The V gene lost 5 bases and the J gene lost 7 bases, with 11 bases spanning the gap. The CDR3 is 12 residues long. Study-level results: Greatest tumor Treg TCR overlap was with tumor naive CD4+ cells. The TCR gene usage of tumor memory CD4+ T cells clustered together with blood and lymph node memory CD4+ cells and with lymph node naive CD4+ cells.

Full-length variable regions came from constant-region reverse primers plus semi-nested Nested Universal Primer A PCR. TCRdb fed the 5' RACE reads into MiXCR, producing one record per CDR3 protein. The sample consists of nearly 55,000 distinct CDR3 sequences, more than 20% of them appearing once. The TCR was taken from a female donor with breast cancer. The rearrangement uses TRBV12-3 or TRBV12-4 and TRBJ1-1; possibly TRBD1 for D (5 bases). Sequenced: tumor-infiltrating naive CD4+ T cells sorted from the breast tumor. Stated subset: naive CD4+ T cells, CD4+CD45RA+CD25-. CDR3 residues: CASSPDSHEAFF. The CDR3 DNA reads as TGTGCCAGCAGTCCCGACAGTCATGAAGCTTTCTTT.